This T cell receptor beta chain was profiled in a study of response to subunit inactivated influenza vaccine. Germline V gene sequence: CDR1 SGHRS, CDR2 YFSETQ. The junction had 4 bases not matched to a gene; V was cut back by 0 bases and J by 3 bases. CDR3 size: 15 residues. TCRdb re-analysed the RT-PCR reads in MiXCR, keeping a single row per CDR3 protein. The sample has some 550,000 distinct CDR3 sequences, approximately 20% seen once. These data also formed part of another study, on T cells expressing NK-cell markers. That paper states: Beta-chain TCR cDNA was generated via 5'RACE template switching with UMIs. These clonotypes additionally ranked first within the CD3+CD56-NKG2C+ fraction of a handful of donors.

This chain joins TRBV5-1 and TRBJ2-7; TRBD1 agrees at 9 bases. The clonotype comes from a man in his fifties who received an inactivated influenza vaccine. The source was CD4+ T cells sorted from PBMCs, collected about 11 days after vaccination. The CDR3 sequence is CASSLGTGVHYEQYF. In DNA, the CDR3 is TGCGCCAGCAGCTTGGGGACAGGGGTTCACTACGAGCAGTACTTC.